Each of the 9 T cell receptor beta chains below was sequenced from the same sample in a study of technical replicates of blood from a few donors. The table came from immunoSEQ multiplex PCR; TCRdb's copy has only in-frame clones and leaves some out. The sample lists about 12,000 clones; 65% to 90% were seen once. Sequencing input: PBMCs. All receptors derive from a human donor in good health.

The CDR3 protein is CASRQGASGANVLTF. CDR3 nucleotides: TGTGCCTCGAGACAGGGGGCCTCTGGGGCCAACGTCCTGACTTTC. The gene calls are TRBV28 and TRBJ2-6; 10 bases align to TRBD1. The CDR3 covers 15 residues. V lost 11 bases to trimming and J lost 0 bases; unmatched junction nucleotides: 4. The germline gives CDR1 MDHEN, CDR2 SYDVKM.

This clone was seen only once. The chain carries TRBV29-1 and TRBJ2-1; D is uncertain. CDR3 length: 13 residues. Germline CDR1 is SQVTM and CDR2 is ANQGSEA. V lost 4 bases and J 0 bases, leaving 7 bases between the germline ends. The CDR3 bases are TGCAGCGTTGGATGGAGCTCCTACAATGAGCAGTTCTTC. Translation: CSVGWSSYNEQFF.

Concerning this clone: One end of the junction is discordant with germline, which a read error may explain. The CDR3 nucleotides are TGTGCCAGTACCCTCGACGGGGGATTCAACTATAGCTACACCTTC. As protein: CASTLDGGFNYSYTF. The V and J genes are TRBV19 and TRBJ1-2; D perhaps matches TRBD1 (5 bases). The CDR3 spans 15 residues. Germline V gives CDR1 LNHDA, CDR2 SQIVND (reference sequence).

The chain employs TRBV10-3 and TRBJ2-7; 7 bases match TRBD1. Unmatched junction bases numbered 7, after V lost 7 bases and J lost 1 base. The V gene's germline CDR1 is ENHRY and CDR2 SYGVKD. The CDR3 runs 14 residues. The CDR3 DNA reads TGTGCCATCAACCAGGGGACAGCTTCCTACGAGCAGTACTTC. As protein: CAINQGTASYEQYF.

CDR3 coding DNA: TGTGCCAGCAGTGAAGGGTTATTAAGACAGACCATGAACACTGAAGCTTTCTTT. Protein product: CASSEGLLRQTMNTEAFF. This chain uses TRBV6-1 with TRBJ1-1, with D tentatively TRBD1 (5 bases). Germline V lookup: CDR1 MNHNS, CDR2 SASEGT. The CDR3 has 18 residues. With 1 base removed from V and 0 bases from J, the gap between germline ends came to 18 bases.

CDR3 amino acids: CASSLGGLAGGREQFF. CDR3 bases: TGCGCCAGCAGCTTGGGAGGACTAGCGGGAGGTCGGGAGCAGTTCTTC. The V call is TRBV5-1, the J call TRBJ2-1; 14 bases are shared with TRBD2. V dropped 0 bases and J dropped 10; count of bases not matched to a gene: 6. The germline V gene has CDR1 SGHRS and CDR2 YFSETQ. The CDR3 contains 16 residues.

The DNA for the CDR3 is TGTGCCAGCAGGGAACACTCCAGGGGAAGCAATCAGCCCCAGCATTTT. It specifies CASREHSRGSNQPQHF. This chain connects TRBV2 to TRBJ1-5; maybe TRBD1 (6 bases). Trimming pared 6 bases from V and 1 base from J, leaving 16 bases between. This CDR3 is built from 16 residues. Germline CDR1 is SNHLY and CDR2 is FYNNEI.

The V gene is TRBV5-4, the J gene TRBJ2-2, with a tentative D call TRBD1 (5 bases). V was pared by 5 bases and J by 4 bases, with 9 bases between. Per the germline V gene, CDR1 is SGHNT and CDR2 is YYREEE (reference sequence). The CDR3 loop spans 13 amino acids. As DNA, the CDR3 is TGTGCCAGCAGAGAACAGGTCACCGGGGAGCTGTTTTTT. It specifies CASREQVTGELFF.

The V gene is TRBV19, the J gene TRBJ2-1; D unclear. Looked up from germline, CDR1 is LNHDA and CDR2 is SQIVND (reference sequence). V was clipped by 2 bases and J by 8 bases, with 13 bases between them. The CDR3 extends over 14 amino acids. CDR3 sequence reads: CASSIFGGLDEQFF. The CDR3 bases are TGTGCCAGTAGTATATTTGGCGGTCTTGATGAGCAGTTCTTC. Variable domain in full (rest from reference TRBV19 and TRBJ2-1): DGGITQSPKYLFRKEGQNVTLSCEQNLNHDAMYWYRQDPGQGLRLIYYSQIVNDFQKGDIAEGYSVSREKKESFPLTVTSAQKNPTAFYLCASSIFGGLDEQFFGPGTRLTVL.